Shown below are 23 T cell receptor beta chains from a single sample sequenced in a study of T cells in Graves' hyperthyroidism and ophthalmopathy (dated by TCRdb to the late 2010s). The library was generated by multiplex PCR. The sequencer listed for this sample is Illumina HiSeq 2000. The TCR beta CDR3 regions were amplified from the RNA transcripts. The first round of RT-PCR for the TCR CDR3 was performed with the HTBI primer set and the Qiagen OneStep RT-PCR kit. Using fastp trimming at Q25 and MiXCR clonotype assembly, TCRdb reanalyzed the public sequencing data and kept in-frame beta chains. Entries are consolidated by CDR3 protein sequence, retaining the most common genes and DNA. For this sample there are fewer than 550,000 distinct CDR3 sequences; around a sixth appear just once. Around an eighth of the sample belongs to the ten largest clones. Sequencing was carried out using blood. The receptors were sampled from a woman under 30 with Graves' hyperthyroidism.

The V and J genes are TRBV15 and TRBJ2-1; TRBD1 matches at 9 bases. The CDR3 runs 15 residues. V lost 8 bases to trimming and J lost 7 bases; unmatched junction nucleotides: 12. The germline V gene encodes CDR1 LNHNV and CDR2 YYDKDF (reference sequence). CDR3 protein: CATSRDRDLWNEQFF. In nucleotides, the CDR3 is TGTGCCACCTCGAGGGACAGGGACCTTTGGAATGAGCAGTTCTTC.

This clonotype occurred many times. The chain recombines TRBV24-1 with TRBJ1-2; D is perhaps TRBD1 (5 bases). Germline V gene data show CDR1 as KGHDR and CDR2 as SFDVKD. Trimming took 2 bases from V and 3 from J, leaving 15 bases between them. This CDR3 has 16 amino acids. This CDR3 reads CATSDSTDPTYYGYTF. The CDR3 DNA reads TGTGCCACCAGTGATTCGACAGACCCAACCTACTATGGCTACACCTTC.

The chain recombines TRBV29-1 with TRBJ2-3; the D is unclear. There are 12 residues in the CDR3. The ends were cut back, 7 bases at V and 2 bases at J, with 10 bases in the middle. Germline-derived CDR1 and CDR2 are SQVTM and ANQGSEA. The CDR3 sequence is CSAMGNTDTQYF. CDR3 in DNA: TGCAGCGCCATGGGCAACACAGATACGCAGTATTTT.

This clonotype was picked up many times. The chain employs TRBV5-6 and TRBJ2-1; 10 positions agree with TRBD2. CDR1 and CDR2 (germline): SGHDT, YYEEEE. The CDR3 runs to 15 residues. V was clipped by 3 bases and J by 8 bases; unmatched bases: 8. In DNA, the CDR3 is TGTGCCAGCAGCTGGGGGGGACTAGCGATCCATGAGCAGTTCTTC. Its protein is CASSWGGLAIHEQFF.

In this sample, this clonotype turned up a few times. The chain joins TRBV9 to TRBJ2-7; D could derive from TRBD1 or TRBD2 (5 bases each). Germline V gene data show CDR1 as SGDLS and CDR2 as YYNGEE. CDR3 length: 16 residues. Trimming took 4 bases from V and 5 from J, leaving 22 bases between them. CDR3 protein: CASSPRPPGSIDEQYF. The CDR3 region has the DNA TGTGCCAGCAGCCCTAGACCCCCAGGGAGTATCGACGAGCAGTACTTC.

This clonotype occurred many times. The chain has TRBV5-1 and TRBJ1-1; a possible D gene is TRBD1 (5 bases). The V end was cut by 4 bases, the J end by 3 bases, with 10 bases between. The CDR3 is 13 residues long. The germline V gene has CDR1 SGHRS and CDR2 YFSETQ. The CDR3 is CASSSGHYTEAFF. CDR3 bases: TGCGCCAGCAGCAGCGGACACTACACTGAAGCTTTCTTT.

The V call is TRBV20-1, the J call TRBJ2-1; TRBD2 aligns across 8 bases. Germline V gives CDR1 DFQATT, CDR2 SNEGSKA (reference sequence). CDR3 length: 17 amino acids. Trimming took 4 bases from V and 3 from J; bases not matched to a gene: 14. The CDR3 region is CSAIPFTSGPNYNEQFF. The CDR3 DNA reads TGCAGTGCTATCCCCTTTACTAGCGGACCAAACTACAATGAGCAGTTCTTC.

This clonotype was counted between two and nine times. The chain couples TRBV2 to TRBJ2-3; perhaps D is TRBD1 or TRBD2 (5 bases each). CDR3 length: 15 amino acids. Germline V gene lookup returns CDR1 SNHLY and CDR2 FYNNEI. V shed 7 bases and J shed 2 bases, with 16 bases lying between them. CDR3 in amino acids: CASIRDAGATDTQYF. The DNA for the CDR3 is TGTGCCAGCATCCGGGACGCTGGGGCCACAGATACGCAGTATTTT.

This clonotype was found a few times. The genes are TRBV7-6 and TRBJ2-7; 13 bases map to TRBD2. The germline V gene encodes CDR1 SGHVS and CDR2 FNYEAQ. The CDR3 extends over 15 amino acids. Trimming cost V 4 bases and J 5 bases; bases outside gene matches: 5. The CDR3 here is CASSSTSGRVHEQYF. DNA of the CDR3: TGTGCCAGCAGCTCCACTAGCGGGAGGGTTCACGAGCAGTACTTC.

On this clonotype: This could be a read error, since a much larger clone is one nucleotide away. The gene calls are TRBV28 and TRBJ1-2; D is perhaps TRBD1 (5 bases). There are 13 residues in the CDR3. V was pared by 8 bases and J by 5 bases, with 15 bases between. Germline V lookup: CDR1 MDHEN, CDR2 SYDVKM. This CDR3 is CASRDDLVYGYTF. The CDR3 coding sequence is TGTGCCAGCCGGGACGATCTGGTTTATGGCTACACCTTC.

This clonotype showed up many times. The genes are TRBV3-1 and TRBJ1-2; D possibly corresponds to TRBD1 (5 bases). The germline V gene encodes CDR1 LGHDT and CDR2 YNNKEL (reference sequence). The CDR3 has 13 amino acids. Trimming pared 6 bases from V and 8 bases from J, leaving 16 bases between. The CDR3 nucleotides are TGTGCCAGCAGAGATGGGGCTGCCGGCGGCTACACCTTC. Residues: CASRDGAAGGYTF.

In its sample, this clonotype was seen many times. The chain couples TRBV9 to TRBJ1-4, with D possibly being TRBD1 (5 bases). From germline, CDR1 is SGDLS and CDR2 YYNGEE. Trimming took off 2 bases at V and 7 bases at J, with 12 bases between the two ends. The CDR3 is made up of 14 amino acids. CDR3 coding DNA: TGTGCCAGCAGCGTCGGGGGTGCGGGTGAAAAACTGTTTTTT. Translation: CASSVGGAGEKLFF.

This clonotype was counted ten times or more. The chain carries TRBV18 and TRBJ1-2; no reliable D call. V lost 3 bases and J lost 2, with 10 bases in between. Germline CDR1 and CDR2: KGHSH and LQKENI. The CDR3 runs 14 residues. The CDR3 coding sequence is TGTGCCAGCTCACCGGCTGGCAGGAACTATGGCTACACCTTC. Translation gives CASSPAGRNYGYTF. The full variable domain, completed using reference TRBV18 and TRBJ1-2, is NAGVMQNPRHLVRRRGQEARLRCSPMKGHSHVYWYRQLPEEGLKFMVYLQKENIIDESGMPKERFSAEFPKEGPSILRIQQVVRGDSAAYFCASSPAGRNYGYTFGSGTRLTVV.

This clonotype was recorded many times. The rearrangement links TRBV28 to TRBJ2-2; 12 bases are shared with TRBD1. V dropped 5 bases and J dropped 2; count of bases not matched to a gene: 12. The germline V gene encodes CDR1 MDHEN and CDR2 SYDVKM. This CDR3 is built from 19 residues. CDR3 sequence (DNA): TGTGCCAGCAGTGACTTCCCGGGACAGGGGGCATTAAACACCGGGGAGCTGTTTTTT. Translated: CASSDFPGQGALNTGELFF. The full variable domain, with the rest looked up from reference TRBV28 and TRBJ2-2, is DVKVTQSSRYLVKRTGEKVFLECVQDMDHENMFWYRQDPGLGLRLIYFSYDVKMKEKGDIPEGYSVSREKKERFSLILESASTNQTSMYLCASSDFPGQGALNTGELFFGEGSRLTVL.

The chain carries TRBV5-6 and TRBJ1-2; D might be TRBD1 (5 bases). CDR1 and CDR2 (germline): SGHDT, YYEEEE. Deletions cut 2 bases from V and 6 bases from J, with 17 bases between. The CDR3 runs 15 residues. CDR3 sequence: CASSFQGRVRDGYTF. CDR3 bases: TGTGCCAGCAGCTTTCAGGGCAGGGTCAGAGATGGCTACACCTTC.

The chain links TRBV7-9 to TRBJ1-1; 8 bases match TRBD1. Trimming cost V 4 bases and J 3 bases; bases outside gene matches: 7. The germline V gene has CDR1 SEHNR and CDR2 FQNEAQ (reference sequence). The CDR3 contains 15 residues. CDR3 sequence reads: CASSSPTGGDTEAFF. CDR3 bases: TGTGCCAGCAGCTCTCCCACAGGGGGGGACACTGAAGCTTTCTTT.

In its sample, this clonotype was seen many times. The chain recombines TRBV11-2 with TRBJ2-7; D is ambiguous. The germline CDR1 and CDR2 sequences are SGHAT and FQNNGV. The V end was cut by 5 bases, the J end by 3 bases, with 17 bases between. CDR3 length: 15 amino acids. The CDR3 DNA reads as TGTGCCAGCAGCCCGTTTCCCAACTCCCACTACGAGCAGTACTTC. Its translation is CASSPFPNSHYEQYF.

The V call is TRBV7-8, the J call TRBJ1-3; D may be TRBD1 (5 bases). The CDR3 covers 14 residues. V lost 5 bases and J 7 bases, leaving 15 bases between the germline ends. Germline-derived CDR1 and CDR2 are SGHVS and FQNEAQ. CDR3 bases: TGTGCCAGCAGCAAACCCAGGGTGGGGAACACCATATATTTT. It is translated as CASSKPRVGNTIYF.

Ten or more counts support this clonotype. The chain employs TRBV7-2 and TRBJ2-7; D not resolved. Germline V gene data show CDR1 as SGHTA and CDR2 as FQGNSA. The CDR3 sequence is 12 residues long. The V end was cut by 3 bases, the J end by 4 bases, with 7 bases between. CDR3 loop: CASSFDAYEQYF. The CDR3 DNA sequence: TGTGCCAGCAGCTTTGATGCTTACGAGCAGTACTTC.

This clonotype was counted ten times or more. The genes are TRBV5-8 and TRBJ1-2; D is uncertain. Deletions cut 1 base from V and 8 bases from J, with 9 bases between. Germline assignment: CDR1 SGHTS and CDR2 YDEGEE. There are 12 residues in the CDR3. The CDR3 loop reads CASSLNSGGYTF. DNA for the CDR3: TGTGCCAGCAGCTTGAATAGCGGCGGCTACACCTTC.

Ten or more counts support this clonotype. The genes are TRBV6-2 or TRBV6-3 and TRBJ1-5; 11 positions agree with TRBD1. The junction had 8 bases not matched to a gene; V was cut back by 8 bases and J by 2 bases. CDR1 and CDR2 from the germline V gene are MNHEY and SVGEGT. The length of the CDR3 is 16 residues. The CDR3 DNA follows: TGTGCCAGCGGGACACCGGGACAGGGGGGCAATCAGCCCCAGCATTTT. It yields the protein CASGTPGQGGNQPQHF.

In regard to this clonotype: A much more abundant neighbour one base away suggests this may be a read error. The gene calls are TRBV28 and TRBJ2-7; D may be TRBD1 (5 bases). The CDR3 runs 15 residues. V was pared by 3 bases and J by 5 bases, with 17 bases between. CDR1 and CDR2 from the germline V gene are MDHEN and SYDVKM. Written as DNA, the CDR3 is TGTGCCAGCAGTTTTCTGGCAGGGAATATCAACGAGCAGTACTTC. Protein: CASSFLAGNINEQYF.

This clonotype was recorded many times. The V call is TRBV12-3 or TRBV12-4, the J call TRBJ2-7; TRBD2 agrees at 8 bases. The V and J ends lost 5 bases and 5 bases, in that order; junction bases with no gene match: 17. This CDR3 contains 17 residues. The CDR3 loop reads CASSPDGRAPRTHEQYF. The CDR3 region has the DNA TGTGCCAGCAGTCCCGACGGGAGGGCTCCCCGAACCCACGAGCAGTACTTC.